These 3 T cell receptor beta chains were all obtained from the same sample, sequenced in a study of cytomegalovirus exposure and HLA in healthy donors. This PCR relied on a set of 60 Vbeta primers and 13 Jbeta primers. The method was immunoSEQ multiplex PCR; TCRdb's version includes in-frame clones alone and lacks a portion of them. The sample yields 120,000 or so clones, around 66% seen once. The sequenced sample consisted of PBMCs. All receptors derive from a man between 18 and 35 years old in good health and CMV-seronegative.

The chain links TRBV13 to TRBJ2-5, with 8 bases matching TRBD1. TRBJ2-7 matches the DNA end more closely, so the J call is doubtful. The CDR3 has 14 residues. The V gene's germline CDR1 is PRHDT and CDR2 FYEKMQ (reference sequence). CDR3 nucleotide sequence: TGTGCCAGCAGCTGGGCGGGACAGGTAGGCGAGCAGTACTTC. Residues: CASSWAGQVGEQYF.

The chain joins TRBV9 to TRBJ1-5; 9 bases agree with TRBD1. Germline loops: CDR1 SGDLS, CDR2 YYNGEE. V lost 0 bases, J lost 7 bases, and 5 bases stayed unmatched. The CDR3 covers 15 residues. CDR3 residues: CASSVAQGAWQPQHF. CDR3 sequence (DNA): TGTGCCAGCAGCGTAGCACAGGGGGCCTGGCAGCCCCAGCATTTT.

This clone showed up just a few times. The chain couples TRBV7-6 to TRBJ2-7; TRBD1 aligns across 12 bases. The CDR3 length is 17 residues. V trimming: 5 bases; J trimming: 3 bases; junction bases outside the gene matches: 11. Germline V lookup: CDR1 SGHVS, CDR2 FNYEAQ. The chain's CDR3 is CASSRGPGQGAVYEQYF. CDR3 bases: TGTGCCAGCAGCAGGGGTCCGGGACAGGGGGCTGTCTACGAGCAGTACTTC.